The next 21 T cell receptor beta chains were all read from a single sample in a study of CD8 T cells in ankylosing spondylitis. Using its own MiXCR run on the 5' RACE reads, TCRdb lists one record per CDR3 protein. The sample consists of some 220,000 distinct CDR3 sequences, roughly 10% of them appearing once. The sequencing input was blood, either unsorted or a sorted T cell fraction (not recorded which). Receptor source: a male donor with ankylosing spondylitis or in good health (not recorded which).

This clonotype has a count of ten or more. The chain joins TRBV12-3 or TRBV12-4 to TRBJ1-1, with D hard to call. The CDR3 consists of 11 residues. Trimming removed 7 bases at V and 4 bases at J, with 7 bases between. The CDR3 reads CASTPSTEAFF. The CDR3 DNA is TGTGCCAGCACCCCCTCCACTGAAGCTTTCTTT.

The chain has TRBV4-2 and TRBJ2-7; TRBD1 agrees at 7 bases. The CDR3 is 15 amino acids. Per germline, CDR1 LGHNA and CDR2 YNFKEQ. V shed 4 bases, J shed 3 bases, and the junction held 9 bases outside the gene matches. CDR3 sequence (DNA): TGTGCCAGCAGCCCACTGGGGTCAGGGGGCTACGAGCAGTACTTC. Translating gives CASSPLGSGGYEQYF.

The chain joins TRBV12-3 or TRBV12-4 to TRBJ1-1, with 7 bases fitting TRBD1. The trim removed 6 bases at V and 5 bases at J, leaving 9 bases unmatched. The CDR3 is 14 residues long. In DNA, the CDR3 is TGTGCCAGCAGGTCAGGGGGAGGAGGGACTGAAGCTTTCTTT. It specifies CASRSGGGGTEAFF.

The table lists this clonotype with a count of one. The V call is TRBV2, the J call TRBJ1-2; D unclear. Between the trimmed V and J ends, which lost 6 bases and 7 bases, there was a span of 18 bases. The CDR3 extends over 14 amino acids. The germline gives CDR1 SNHLY, CDR2 FYNNEI. Here the CDR3 reads CASRADVGSVGYTF. The CDR3 bases are TGTGCCAGCAGGGCGGACGTAGGATCGGTTGGCTACACCTTC.

In its sample, this clonotype was seen many times. The gene calls are TRBV2 and TRBJ2-3, with D possibly being TRBD1 (5 bases). The CDR3 has 15 amino acids. CDR1 SNHLY and CDR2 FYNNEI come from the germline V gene. The V end was cut by 5 bases, the J end by 3 bases, with 15 bases between. CDR3 coding DNA: TGTGCCAGCAGTTGGGGCTCCTCTGCTACAGATACGCAGTATTTT. Amino acids: CASSWGSSATDTQYF.

Comments on this clonotype: A much larger clone differs by one base, so this may be a read error. The gene calls are TRBV30 and TRBJ1-2; a possible D gene is TRBD1 (5 bases). Germline CDR1 GTSNPN, CDR2 SVGIG (reference sequence). The CDR3 is 15 residues long. The CDR3, as DNA: TGTGTCTGGAGTGTGGGCGGACGGGGGGGTTATGGCTACACCTTC. It translates to CVWSVGGRGGYGYTF. The variable domain in full, completed from reference TRBV30 and TRBJ1-2, reads SQTIHQWPATLVQPVGSPLSLECTVEGTSNPNLYWYRQAAGRGLQLLFYSVGIGQISSEVPQNLSASRPQDRQFILSSKKLLLSDSGFYLCVWSVGGRGGYGYTFGSGTRLTVV.

V is TRBV7-9 and J is TRBJ1-2; D gene uncertain. V was clipped by 6 bases and J by 6 bases, with 11 bases between them. Per the germline V gene, CDR1 is SEHNR and CDR2 is FQNEAQ (reference sequence). The CDR3 is 12 amino acids. The CDR3 region has the DNA TGTGCCAGCAGTTATCACTCGGATGGCTACACCTTC. Translating it yields CASSYHSDGYTF.

At least ten counts were recorded for this clonotype. CDR3 DNA sequence: TGTGCCAGCAGTGAACATGTCTCCGAGCAGTTCTTC. As protein: CASSEHVSEQFF. The J gene is TRBJ2-1, the V gene TRBV25-1; no definite D call. V lost 2 bases, J lost 10 bases, and 9 bases lay in between. The CDR3 loop spans 12 amino acids. Germline CDR1 reads MGHDK; CDR2 reads SYGVNS.

This clonotype was found many times. J is TRBJ1-1 and V is TRBV5-1, with 9 bases matching TRBD1. The CDR3 runs 15 residues. V lost 1 base, J lost 10 bases, and 11 bases stayed unmatched. Germline V CDR1 and CDR2: SGHRS, YFSETQ. CDR3 DNA: TGCGCCAGCAGCTTGAAAGGAGGCGGGACAGGGCGAGCTTTCTTT. This codes for CASSLKGGGTGRAFF.

This clonotype occurred many times. This sequence joins TRBV2 and TRBJ2-1; 13 bases line up with TRBD2. Per germline, CDR1 SNHLY and CDR2 FYNNEI. The CDR3 has 16 amino acids. The V and J ends lost 6 bases and 9 bases, in that order; junction bases with no gene match: 11. This CDR3 reads CASRSLAGGQVSEQFF. CDR3 in DNA: TGTGCCAGCAGATCACTAGCGGGAGGGCAAGTAAGTGAGCAGTTCTTC.

Ten or more counts support this clonotype. This chain links TRBV12-3 or TRBV12-4 with TRBJ1-1, with 9 bases fitting TRBD1. The ends lost 6 bases at V and 1 base at J; junction bases unmatched: 9. The CDR3 covers 16 residues. DNA for the CDR3: TGTGCCAGCAGCCGCCCGCCGGGACAGGGGAACACTGAAGCTTTCTTT. Translated, it gives CASSRPPGQGNTEAFF.

This clonotype was observed many times. This sequence joins TRBV25-1 and TRBJ1-5; D not resolved. The CDR3 length is 16 residues. Deletions cut 5 bases from V and 2 bases from J, with 16 bases between. Germline-derived CDR1 and CDR2 are MGHDK and SYGVNS. In DNA form, the CDR3 reads TGTGCCAGCAGTCCTAGTCGAGTAGTCGGCAATCAGCCCCAGCATTTT. Translation: CASSPSRVVGNQPQHF.

This clonotype was seen many times. J is TRBJ1-5 and V is TRBV12-3 or TRBV12-4, with a weak D call TRBD1 (5 bases). There are 13 residues in the CDR3. V was clipped by 1 base and J by 7 bases, with 8 bases between them. CDR3: CASSLGGEQPQHF. CDR3 in DNA: TGTGCCAGCAGTTTAGGGGGGGAGCAGCCCCAGCATTTT.

This clonotype has a count of ten or more. The chain combines TRBV20-1 with TRBJ2-1, with 7 bases matching TRBD2. With V trimmed by 6 bases and J by 4 bases, 12 bases remained unmatched. In germline, CDR1 is DFQATT, CDR2 SNEGSKA (reference sequence). The CDR3 loop spans 15 amino acids. CDR3 in DNA: TGCAGTGCCGCTTCGTCCAGCGGGGTTTACAATGAGCAGTTCTTC. Translated: CSAASSSGVYNEQFF.

This clonotype was seen at least ten times. The V gene is TRBV5-1, the J gene TRBJ2-7; 7 nucleotides align to TRBD2. CDR3 length: 15 residues. The trim removed 0 bases at V and 4 bases at J, leaving 7 bases unmatched. In germline, CDR1 is SGHRS, CDR2 YFSETQ. CDR3 bases: TGCGCCAGCAGCTTGGCCGGGAGGTATTCGTACGAGCAGTACTTC. This gives the protein CASSLAGRYSYEQYF.

This clonotype appeared many times. The rearrangement uses TRBV20-1 and TRBJ1-2; D possibly corresponds to TRBD1 (6 bases). The CDR3 runs 14 residues. The V gene's germline CDR1 is DFQATT and CDR2 SNEGSKA (reference sequence). V lost 5 bases to trimming and J lost 8 bases, with 21 bases between them. In nucleotides, the CDR3 is TGCAGTGCTCCTGTACAGGGAAAAGCGGGAGGCTACACCTTC. Translation gives CSAPVQGKAGGYTF.

This clonotype occurred a few times. The chain recombines TRBV5-1 with TRBJ2-7, with 7 positions matching TRBD1. This CDR3 spans 14 amino acids. V lost 4 bases to trimming and J lost 4 bases; unmatched junction nucleotides: 8. Germline V lookup: CDR1 SGHRS, CDR2 YFSETQ. CDR3 in amino acids: CASSRPGTEYEQYF. DNA for the CDR3: TGCGCCAGCAGCCGACCCGGGACAGAATACGAGCAGTACTTC.

This clonotype was seen many times. The genes are TRBV15 and TRBJ2-7; D might be TRBD2 (6 bases). CDR1 and CDR2 from the germline V gene are LNHNV and YYDKDF (reference sequence). Between the trimmed V and J ends, which lost 5 bases and 7 bases, there was a span of 18 bases. This CDR3 spans 14 amino acids. The CDR3 loop reads CATSRAERVMEQYF. The DNA for the CDR3 is TGTGCCACCAGCCGGGCGGAGCGGGTGATGGAGCAGTACTTC.

In its sample, this clonotype was seen many times. The V and J genes are TRBV11-2 and TRBJ2-3; 7 bases are shared with TRBD1. After removal of 3 bases from V and 5 bases from J, the junction contained 23 bases not matched to a gene. The CDR3 has 20 amino acids. Germline V lookup: CDR1 SGHAT, CDR2 FQNNGV. The CDR3 DNA sequence: TGTGCCAGCAGCTTTCGGGGACAGCGAGTCACAAGTCGATATATAGATACGCAGTATTTT. It translates to CASSFRGQRVTSRYIDTQYF.

This clonotype was picked up many times. The chain couples TRBV25-1 to TRBJ2-3; D remains unclear. Per germline, CDR1 MGHDK and CDR2 SYGVNS. The CDR3 covers 13 residues. The V and J ends lost 8 bases and 1 base respectively, with 10 bases between them. The CDR3 loop is CASAITGTDTQYF. The CDR3 region has the DNA TGTGCCAGCGCAATTACAGGCACAGATACGCAGTATTTT.

In this sample, this clonotype turned up many times. The chain links TRBV20-1 to TRBJ2-3; D gene ambiguous. V shed 4 bases and J shed 5 bases, with 7 bases lying between them. Germline V gene data show CDR1 as DFQATT and CDR2 as SNEGSKA (reference sequence). The CDR3 covers 11 residues. The CDR3 region has the DNA TGCAGTGCTATAGCTAGAGATACGCAGTATTTT. Its translation is CSAIARDTQYF.